This entry describes one T cell receptor beta chain. Its antigen is still unknown. The data were produced by immunoSEQ multiplex PCR, yet TCRdb's version contains in-frame clones alone and is incomplete. The table shows about 94,000 clones, with about 93% occurring only once. This sample is drawn from a study of PD-1 blockade in classical Hodgkin lymphoma. Whole-study findings and limits: Patients who responded completely had about the same baseline diversity as newly diagnosed patients.

The CDR3 spans 15 residues. Unmatched junction bases numbered 1, after V lost 2 bases and J lost 0 bases. Germline CDR1 and CDR2: GTSNPN and SVGIG (reference sequence). Time point given: cycle 4 day 1 (C4D1), after 6 weeks of nivolumab. All patients experienced relapse after autologous stem cell transplantation, and brentuximab vedotin exposure was variable. The TCR sequence derives from a human donor with classical Hodgkin lymphoma. The chain couples TRBV30 to TRBJ2-3; 11 bases are shared with TRBD2. The sample consisted of peripheral blood mononuclear cells (PBMCs), taken before the fourth cycle of nivolumab. For the CDR3, the DNA is TGTGCCTGGAGTCTAGCGGGAGGAAGCACAGATACGCAGTATTTT. It translates to CAWSLAGGSTDTQYF.